This TCR beta chain was identified during a study of blood T cell repertoires in COVID-19. The wider study: Samples representing acute and convalescent COVID-19 were sourced from the United States, Italy and Spain. T cells, B-cell-depleted T cells, or PBMCs provided the cDNA or gDNA that served as material.

Per the authors' pipeline: Reference gene primer amplification yielded estimated nucleated cell counts. Some clones are missing from TCRdb's copy, which holds only in-frame ones; the method was immunoSEQ multiplex PCR. The V and J calls and the clone size are those of that table, but D and trimming were determined from the DNA. The sample yields about 68,000 clones, 85% seen once. This CDR3 spans 16 amino acids. J was trimmed by 7 bases and V by 3 bases; bases with no gene match: 7. Germline CDR1 reads MNHEY; CDR2 reads SVGAGI. This clone showed up just once. The material sequenced was peripheral blood. The source is a man aged 45-65 years with acute or convalescent COVID-19. The rearrangement links TRBV6-5 to TRBJ1-6; TRBD1 matches at 9 bases. As DNA, the CDR3 is TGTGCCAGCAGTTATACCGGGACAGGGAGCAATTCACCCCTCCACTTT. Its translation is CASSYTGTGSNSPLHF.